These 24 T cell receptor beta chains share one sample of origin, sequenced in a study of blood T cell repertoires in COVID-19. TCRdb keeps only in-frame clones here, not all; method: immunoSEQ multiplex PCR. The sample has approximately 260,000 clones, approximately 85% seen once; the top ten hold around 10%. Sample: peripheral blood. The receptors shown here come from an older woman with acute or convalescent COVID-19.

This clone was seen at least ten times. The V gene is TRBV10-1, the J gene TRBJ2-7; D is perhaps TRBD2 (5 bases). CDR1 WNHNN and CDR2 SYGVQD come from the germline V gene (reference sequence). The CDR3 covers 12 residues. V lost 3 bases, J lost 3 bases, and 6 bases lay in between. CDR3 protein: CASSDGVYEQYF. The CDR3 coding sequence is TGCGCCAGCAGTGACGGGGTCTACGAGCAGTACTTC.

The rearrangement uses TRBV3-1 (or the pseudogene TRBV3-2) and TRBJ1-3; D gene uncertain. In germline, CDR1 is LGHDT, CDR2 YNNKEL (reference sequence). CDR3 length equals 15 residues. The ends were cut back, 1 base at V and 4 bases at J, with 11 bases in the middle. The CDR3 sequence: CASSQGWPLGNTIYF. Here the CDR3 DNA reads TGTGCCAGCAGCCAAGGCTGGCCGCTCGGAAACACCATATATTTT.

V usage is TRBV5-4 and J usage is TRBJ1-5; D possibly corresponds to TRBD1 (5 bases). There are 15 residues in the CDR3. Germline CDR1 SGHNT, CDR2 YYREEE (reference sequence). V was clipped by 4 bases and J by 1 base, with 12 bases between them. The CDR3 loop is CASSRWRGSNQPQHF. CDR3 nucleotide sequence: TGTGCCAGCAGCAGGTGGCGGGGGAGCAATCAGCCCCAGCATTTT.

CDR3 loop: CASSLGRENTEAFF. For the CDR3, the DNA is TGTGCCAGCAGCCTGGGGAGGGAGAACACTGAAGCTTTCTTT. The chain employs TRBV11-3 and TRBJ1-1, with D hard to call. From germline, CDR1 is SGHNT and CDR2 YENEEA. The CDR3 covers 14 residues. The V and J ends lost 5 bases and 1 base respectively, with 11 bases between them.

This chain connects TRBV30 to TRBJ1-5; 9 nucleotides match TRBD1. With V trimmed by 3 bases and J by 5 bases, 5 bases remained unmatched. Germline V CDR1 and CDR2: GTSNPN, SVGIG (reference sequence). The CDR3 totals 14 residues. The DNA of the CDR3 is TGTGCCTGGAGGGGACAGGGTGGGCATCAGCCCCAGCATTTT. Its protein is CAWRGQGGHQPQHF.

This clone was seen many times. The rearrangement uses TRBV27 and TRBJ1-6; D remains ambiguous. The V end lost 5 bases, the J end lost 1 base, and 27 bases lay between the germline ends. The CDR3 spans 21 residues. Germline CDR1 and CDR2: MNHEY and SMNVEV (reference sequence). The DNA for the CDR3 is TGTGCCAGCAGTGATTACTCGGCGGGCCATTTGGCCGGGTCCTATAATTCACCCCTCCACTTT. This sequence encodes CASSDYSAGHLAGSYNSPLHF.

J is TRBJ1-4 and V is TRBV15, with unresolved D. V lost 0 bases to trimming and J lost 6 bases, with 23 bases between them. CDR1 and CDR2 (germline): LNHNV, YYDKDF (reference sequence). The CDR3 runs to 19 residues. The chain's CDR3 is CATSRDVNRRRGWDEKLFF. The CDR3 nucleotides read TGTGCCACCAGCAGAGATGTTAATAGGAGACGAGGGTGGGATGAAAAACTGTTTTTT. The whole variable domain, filled in from reference TRBV15 and TRBJ1-4, reads DAMVIQNPRYQVTQFGKPVTLSCSQTLNHNVMYWYQQKSSQAPKLLFHYYDKDFNNEADTPDNFQSRRPNTSFCFLDIRSPGLGDTAMYLCATSRDVNRRRGWDEKLFFGSGTQLSVL.

The chain couples TRBV6-5 to TRBJ2-1, with D possibly TRBD2 on 5 matching bases. V lost 6 bases to trimming and J lost 3 bases, with 12 bases between them. Germline-derived CDR1 and CDR2 are MNHEY and SVGAGI. The CDR3 is 14 amino acids. CDR3 protein: CASRRGNSYNEQFF. The CDR3, as DNA: TGTGCCAGCAGACGAGGGAACAGCTACAATGAGCAGTTCTTC.

The chain is built from TRBV18 and TRBJ1-3; D is unclear. V was trimmed by 3 bases and J by 2 bases, leaving 11 bases between them. The germline V gene has CDR1 KGHSH and CDR2 LQKENI. The CDR3 totals 15 residues. In nucleotides, the CDR3 is TGTGCCAGCTCACCGGGCCTGTTGGCTGGAAACACCATATATTTT. Its protein is CASSPGLLAGNTIYF.

J is TRBJ1-3 and V is TRBV7-8, with a tentative D call TRBD1 (5 bases). Between the trimmed V and J ends, which lost 10 bases and 7 bases, there was a span of 17 bases. Per germline, CDR1 SGHVS and CDR2 FQNEAQ. This CDR3 has 13 amino acids. The DNA for the CDR3 is TGTGCCACCTCCGGACAACCCGGGAACACCATATATTTT. It yields the protein CATSGQPGNTIYF. The full variable domain, in which reference TRBV7-8 and TRBJ1-3 provide the parts outside the CDR3, is GAGVSQSPRYKVAKRGQDVALRCDPISGHVSLFWYQQALGQGPEFLTYFQNEAQLDKSGLPSDRFFAERPEGSVSTLKIQRTQQEDSAVYLCATSGQPGNTIYFGEGSWLTVV.

This clone appeared once. The chain employs TRBV6-2 or TRBV6-3 and TRBJ2-6; perhaps TRBD1 as D (6 bases). With 5 bases removed from V and 0 bases from J, the gap between germline ends came to 11 bases. Germline-derived CDR1 and CDR2 are MNHEY and SVGEGT. The length of the CDR3 is 16 residues. DNA for the CDR3: TGTGCCAGCAGTGGGGCAGGGGTCTCTGGGGCCAACGTCCTGACTTTC. Translation: CASSGAGVSGANVLTF.

This clone was detected once. V usage is TRBV6-6 and J usage is TRBJ2-5; 9 bases align to TRBD2. The germline V gene encodes CDR1 MNHNY and CDR2 SVGAGI (reference sequence). This CDR3 has 15 amino acids. The ends lost 2 bases at V and 4 bases at J; junction bases unmatched: 5. In DNA form, the CDR3 reads TGTGCCAGCAGTTACGGTGGGCGGGGGGGAGAGACCCAGTACTTC. This encodes CASSYGGRGGETQYF.

This chain uses TRBV2 with TRBJ2-1; TRBD2 aligns across 10 bases. The germline V gene encodes CDR1 SNHLY and CDR2 FYNNEI. This CDR3 spans 16 amino acids. V shed 7 bases, J shed 5 bases, and the junction held 11 bases outside the gene matches. The CDR3 sequence: CASKRAGGLWDNEQFF. The CDR3 DNA reads TGTGCCAGCAAGAGAGCGGGGGGGCTTTGGGACAATGAGCAGTTCTTC.

V and J are TRBV11-2 and TRBJ2-5, with D possibly being TRBD2 (5 bases). Germline CDR1 is SGHAT and CDR2 is FQNNGV. Trimming shortened V by 5 bases and J by 2 bases, and 15 bases separated the two germline ends. The CDR3 consists of 15 residues. The CDR3 is CASSGSWSGQETQYF. CDR3 bases: TGTGCCAGCAGCGGTTCCTGGTCGGGACAAGAGACCCAGTACTTC.

The rearrangement links TRBV6-5 to TRBJ2-3, with a weak D call TRBD2 (5 bases). The V end was cut by 7 bases, the J end by 3 bases, with 8 bases between. Germline V gene sequence: CDR1 MNHEY, CDR2 SVGAGI. The CDR3 contains 12 residues. CDR3 sequence: CASKGATDTQYF. CDR3 nucleotide sequence: TGTGCCAGCAAGGGAGCTACAGATACGCAGTATTTT.

The rearrangement joins TRBV6-6 to TRBJ1-1; a weak D match, TRBD1 (6 bases). The germline CDR1 and CDR2 sequences are MNHNY and SVGAGI (reference sequence). Deletions cut 4 bases from V and 4 bases from J, with 10 bases between. This CDR3 is built from 13 residues. The CDR3 nucleotides are TGTGCCAGCAGTTTCCCAGGGGTCACTGAAGCTTTCTTT. Translated: CASSFPGVTEAFF.

The V gene is TRBV11-3, the J gene TRBJ2-1; D might be TRBD2 (7 bases). The germline V gene has CDR1 SGHNT and CDR2 YENEEA. There are 16 residues in the CDR3. The V end lost 5 bases, the J end lost 0 bases, and 14 bases lay between the germline ends. The CDR3: CASSIAGANSYNEQFF. DNA for the CDR3: TGTGCCAGCAGCATCGCGGGGGCCAACTCCTACAATGAGCAGTTCTTC.

The rearrangement joins TRBV14 to TRBJ1-2, with TRBD1 matching 8 bases. After removal of 4 bases from V and 2 bases from J, the junction contained 3 bases not matched to a gene. CDR3 length: 14 amino acids. The germline V gene has CDR1 SGHDN and CDR2 FVKESK. CDR3 loop: CASSRDRGNYGYTF. The CDR3 nucleotides are TGTGCCAGCAGCCGCGACAGGGGAAACTATGGCTACACCTTC.

The rearrangement joins TRBV19 to TRBJ1-5; D might be TRBD1 (6 bases). V dropped 6 bases and J dropped 5 bases, with 8 bases sitting between them. Germline V gene data show CDR1 as LNHDA and CDR2 as SQIVND (reference sequence). The CDR3 is made up of 12 amino acids. In nucleotides, the CDR3 is TGTGCCAGTAGCCGGACAGATCAGCCCCAGCATTTT. This translates into CASSRTDQPQHF.

This rearrangement joins TRBV5-1 to TRBJ2-1; maybe TRBD2 (6 bases). The V and J ends lost 4 bases and 7 bases respectively, with 18 bases between them. The CDR3 is made up of 15 amino acids. Germline-derived CDR1 and CDR2 are SGHRS and YFSETQ. In DNA, the CDR3 is TGCGCCAGCAGCCGTTCCGGGGGAATTGAGAATGAGCAGTTCTTC. Its protein is CASSRSGGIENEQFF.

V gene TRBV14 combines with J gene TRBJ2-5, with D maybe TRBD1 (6 bases). Germline V lookup: CDR1 SGHDN, CDR2 FVKESK. The CDR3 runs 14 residues. Trimming took off 2 bases at V and 5 bases at J, with 12 bases between the two ends. CDR3 sequence reads: CASSQLRGFETQYF. CDR3 nucleotide sequence: TGTGCCAGCAGCCAACTCAGGGGTTTTGAGACCCAGTACTTC.

This chain joins TRBV30 and TRBJ1-4; 7 bases agree with TRBD1. This CDR3 has 14 amino acids. V lost 4 bases to trimming and J lost 8 bases; unmatched junction nucleotides: 10. CDR1 GTSNPN and CDR2 SVGIG come from the germline V gene (reference sequence). The CDR3 here is CAWKVGRGVEKLFF. The DNA of the CDR3 is TGTGCCTGGAAGGTCGGCAGGGGGGTGGAAAAACTGTTTTTT.

The chain uses TRBV23-1 and TRBJ2-5; 10 nucleotides agree with TRBD2. TRBV23-1 counts as an open reading frame of uncertain function. The CDR3 length is 16 residues. V lost 8 bases and J lost 4; bases outside the gene matches: 13. The CDR3 sequence: CASRQAGSSGGETQYF. The CDR3 nucleotides are TGCGCCAGCCGGCAGGCGGGGTCTAGCGGGGGAGAGACCCAGTACTTC.

The chain combines TRBV11-2 with TRBJ1-1, with D maybe TRBD1 (5 bases). The CDR3 spans 17 residues. The V gene lost 0 bases and the J gene lost 0 bases, with 14 bases spanning the gap. Germline lookup yields CDR1 SGHAT and CDR2 FQNNGV. The CDR3, as DNA: TGTGCCAGCAGCTTAGAGGGGGGGAGGAATCTGAACACTGAAGCTTTCTTT. Amino acid sequence: CASSLEGGRNLNTEAFF.